There are many counts of the clone carrying this TCR beta chain. The CDR3 loop spans 11 amino acids. The germline gives CDR1 SEHNR, CDR2 FQNEAQ (reference sequence). Trimming stripped 7 bases from V and 6 bases from J, with 10 bases between. Noted time point: newly diagnosed GD, antithyroid drugs for less than 3 months. There was RNA extracted from PBMCs, and the TCR library was made from it. Construction of the TCR beta libraries employed iRepertoire HTBI primers in conjunction with Arm-PCR of CDR3 regions. MiXCR, run by TCRdb on the multiplex PCR reads, gives a single entry per CDR3 protein. The repertoire holds hundreds of thousands of distinct CDR3 sequences, about 16% seen once, with more than 10% in the top ten. The data were obtained in a study of regulatory T cells in long-lasting Graves disease. This sample was shared with a second study, whose subject was T cells in Graves' hyperthyroidism and ophthalmopathy.

The chain employs TRBV7-9 and TRBJ2-7; perhaps TRBD1 as D (5 bases). The sequencing used peripheral blood mononuclear cells (PBMCs), collected at new diagnosis, from a patient treated with antithyroid drugs. The clonotype comes from a man younger than 30 with Graves disease. CDR3 amino acids: CASNQGSEQYF. In nucleotides, the CDR3 is TGTGCCAGCAATCAGGGCTCCGAGCAGTACTTC.